This T cell receptor beta chain came from a study of cytomegalovirus exposure and HLA in healthy donors. In the study overall: Earlier, 100 million to 130 million unique TCR beta sequences were recovered from about 179 million T cells by an analysis.

Study-wide results and limits: Researchers catalogued about 150 TCR beta chains as cytomegalovirus-associated.

60 Vbeta and 13 Jbeta primers were used in PCR. Some clones are missing from TCRdb's copy, which holds only in-frame ones; the method was immunoSEQ multiplex PCR. Of fewer than 70,000 clones in the sample, 75% to 85% were seen once. With regard to this clone: As yet, its antigen is unknown.

Germline V gene data show CDR1 as MDHEN and CDR2 as SYDVKM. The CDR3 totals 13 residues. V was clipped by 3 bases and J by 4 bases, with 8 bases between them. The specimen was PBMCs. The V call is TRBV28, the J call TRBJ2-3; D ambiguous. The receptor was isolated from a human donor in good health. The CDR3 sequence is CASSFIIADTQYF. DNA of the CDR3: TGTGCCAGCAGTTTCATTATAGCAGATACGCAGTATTTT. The full variable domain, its missing parts supplied by reference TRBV28 and TRBJ2-3, is DVKVTQSSRYLVKRTGEKVFLECVQDMDHENMFWYRQDPGLGLRLIYFSYDVKMKEKGDIPEGYSVSREKKERFSLILESASTNQTSMYLCASSFIIADTQYFGPGTRLTVL.